The 17 T cell receptor beta chains below were found in one sample sequenced in a study of early T cells in non-severe SARS-CoV-2 infection. TCRdb called the 5' RACE reads again in MiXCR, with one record for every CDR3 protein. The sample includes around 26,000 distinct CDR3 sequences, approximately 4.1% seen only once; the top ten take under 8%. Sequencing used whole blood. The receptors come from an adult who was a healthcare worker with PCR-confirmed SARS-CoV-2 infection or an uninfected control (not recorded which).

In this sample, this clonotype turned up many times. This chain's CDR3 is CASSPETGGYGYTF. The CDR3 nucleotides are TGTGCCAGCAGTCCCGAGACAGGGGGCTATGGCTACACCTTC. The chain combines TRBV6-6 with TRBJ1-2; 9 nucleotides align to TRBD1. The germline V gene encodes CDR1 MNHNY and CDR2 SVGAGI (reference sequence). Losses at the gene ends were 5 bases for V and 4 bases for J; bases not matched to a gene: 5. The CDR3 runs to 14 residues.

This clonotype was picked up many times. The junction and the germline gene differ at one end; a read error may be behind it. This sequence joins TRBV7-7 and TRBJ2-2; 7 bases map to TRBD2. Germline CDR1 SSHAT, CDR2 FNYEAQ (reference sequence). The CDR3 contains 16 residues. The CDR3 sequence: CASSRNPTSPTGELFF. The CDR3, as DNA: TGTGCTAGCAGCCGCAACCCGACTAGCCCCACCGGGGAGCTGTTTTTT.

Many counts were recorded for this clonotype. The V call is TRBV6-4, the J call TRBJ2-1, with TRBD2 matching 11 bases. CDR1 and CDR2 (germline): MRHNA, SNTAGT. The CDR3 sequence is 15 residues long. Losses at the gene ends were 2 bases for V and 8 bases for J; bases not matched to a gene: 5. CDR3 sequence: CASSDKLAGVDEQFF. DNA for the CDR3: TGTGCCAGCAGTGACAAACTAGCGGGAGTTGATGAGCAGTTCTTC.

This clonotype was detected many times. J is TRBJ2-2 and V is TRBV19; the D is unclear. V lost 6 bases and J lost 3, with 14 bases in between. The CDR3 loop spans 15 amino acids. Germline loops: CDR1 LNHDA, CDR2 SQIVND (reference sequence). Written as DNA, the CDR3 is TGTGCCAGTAGGCCAATCCTACTGGACACCGGGGAGCTGTTTTTT. Amino acids: CASRPILLDTGELFF.

The sample holds many counts of this clonotype. The V gene is TRBV5-4, the J gene TRBJ2-5; D is ambiguous. The V end lost 3 bases, the J end lost 5 bases, and 8 bases lay between the germline ends. There are 12 residues in the CDR3. Germline V gene data show CDR1 as SGHNT and CDR2 as YYREEE (reference sequence). The CDR3 nucleotides are TGTGCCAGCAGCTCTAACGCGGAGACCCAGTACTTC. Its translation: CASSSNAETQYF.

This clonotype was found many times. The chain combines TRBV4-2 with TRBJ1-2; D is uncertain. V was shortened by 1 base and J by 8 bases, with 11 bases between the two germline ends. From germline, CDR1 is LGHNA and CDR2 YNFKEQ. CDR3 length equals 13 residues. Here the CDR3 DNA reads TGTGCCAGCAGCCAAGCCCCCTCTTTCGGCTACACCTTC. Translated, it gives CASSQAPSFGYTF.

The J gene is TRBJ1-4, the V gene TRBV29-1; 7 bases are shared with TRBD1. This CDR3 region has 17 residues. CDR1 is SQVTM, CDR2 ANQGSEA, per germline. J was trimmed by 7 bases and V by 6 bases; bases with no gene match: 20. The CDR3 DNA is TGCAGCGTCCTCCGGGACAGCGAGTTTGGGATGTTTGAAAAACTGTTTTTT. Amino acid sequence: CSVLRDSEFGMFEKLFF.

At least ten counts were recorded for this clonotype. The genes are TRBV6-1 and TRBJ1-5; D remains ambiguous. V lost 2 bases and J lost 1, with 9 bases in between. Germline V lookup: CDR1 MNHNS, CDR2 SASEGT. The CDR3 length is 15 residues. DNA for the CDR3: TGTGCCAGCAGTGAACTTACGACAAGCAATCAGCCCCAGCATTTT. Protein sequence: CASSELTTSNQPQHF.

Many counts were recorded for this clonotype. V and J are TRBV7-3 and TRBJ1-2; TRBD1 might be the D (6 bases). The germline V and J ends were trimmed by 8 bases and 5 bases, with 15 bases remaining between them. In germline, CDR1 is SGHTA, CDR2 FQGTGA. This CDR3 has 13 residues. Written as DNA, the CDR3 is TGTGCCAGCGCAGCAGGGGAAGGGTATGGCTACACCTTC. The encoded protein is CASAAGEGYGYTF.

At least ten counts were recorded for this clonotype. The V and J genes are TRBV18 and TRBJ2-7; tentative D call: TRBD1 (5 bases). The germline CDR1 and CDR2 sequences are KGHSH and LQKENI. Trimming removed 0 bases at V and 3 bases at J, with 9 bases between. CDR3 size: 14 residues. CDR3 in DNA: TGTGCCAGCTCACCACCGGTTCAGGGCTACGAGCAGTACTTC. It codes for CASSPPVQGYEQYF. Filled out from reference TRBV18 and TRBJ2-7, the complete variable domain reads NAGVMQNPRHLVRRRGQEARLRCSPMKGHSHVYWYRQLPEEGLKFMVYLQKENIIDESGMPKERFSAEFPKEGPSILRIQQVVRGDSAAYFCASSPPVQGYEQYFGPGTRLTVT.

The gene calls are TRBV2 and TRBJ2-2; weak D call: TRBD2 (7 bases). V lost 5 bases to trimming and J lost 5 bases, with 12 bases between them. Germline CDR1 SNHLY, CDR2 FYNNEI. CDR3 length: 14 amino acids. In DNA, the CDR3 is TGTGCCAGCAGTCCGGGGAGGGGGACCGGGGAGCTGTTTTTT. Protein: CASSPGRGTGELFF.

This clonotype was counted ten times or more. The chain combines TRBV20-1 with TRBJ2-5; 9 bases align to TRBD2. This CDR3 is 15 amino acids long. The V gene end was trimmed by 2 bases and the J gene end by 2 bases; junction bases not matched to a gene: 6. Germline CDR1 DFQATT, CDR2 SNEGSKA (reference sequence). CDR3 region: CSARPAAGGQETQYF. The DNA of the CDR3 is TGCAGTGCTAGACCGGCGGCGGGAGGGCAAGAGACCCAGTACTTC.

This clonotype came up many times. The J gene is TRBJ2-3, the V gene TRBV7-9; 8 bases are a match to TRBD1. V trimming: 5 bases; J trimming: 4 bases; junction bases outside the gene matches: 11. Germline assignment: CDR1 SEHNR and CDR2 FQNEAQ (reference sequence). The CDR3 consists of 16 residues. CDR3 residues: CASSARQGSVPDTQYF. DNA for the CDR3: TGTGCCAGCAGCGCCCGACAGGGGTCGGTGCCAGATACGCAGTATTTT.

This clonotype has a handful of counts. V gene TRBV5-4 combines with J gene TRBJ2-3, with 8 bases identical to TRBD2. The CDR3 sequence is 16 residues long. Trimming at V came to 5 bases and at J to 1 base, leaving 9 bases not matched to a gene. From germline, CDR1 is SGHNT and CDR2 YYREEE (reference sequence). The CDR3, as DNA: TGTGCCAGCAGAACTCAGCGGGAGCGGGGCACAGATACGCAGTATTTT. Translated, it gives CASRTQRERGTDTQYF.

This clonotype has ten or more counts. For the CDR3, the DNA is TGCAGCGTTGAGGAACCCCGACAGGGAGGTGATATCGGCTACACCTTC. This codes for CSVEEPRQGGDIGYTF. V and J are TRBV29-1 and TRBJ1-2; 7 nucleotides match TRBD1. V was clipped by 3 bases and J by 8 bases; unmatched bases: 18. The CDR3 sequence is 16 residues long. The germline V gene has CDR1 SQVTM and CDR2 ANQGSEA. Together with reference TRBV29-1 and TRBJ1-2, the CDR3 gives the full variable domain: SAVISQKPSRDICQRGTSLTIQCQVDSQVTMMFWYRQQPGQSLTLIATANQGSEATYESGFVIDKFPISRPNLTFSTLTVSNMSPEDSSIYLCSVEEPRQGGDIGYTFGSGTRLTVV.

The table lists this clonotype with many counts. The J gene is TRBJ2-3, the V gene TRBV12-3 or TRBV12-4; D remains unclear. This CDR3 is built from 13 residues. V lost 6 bases and J lost 4, with 11 bases in between. CDR3 protein: CASSHPGSDTQYF. The CDR3 region has the DNA TGTGCCAGCAGCCACCCGGGTTCAGATACGCAGTATTTT.

This clonotype showed up just a few times. The rearrangement uses TRBV20-1 and TRBJ1-5, with a weak D call TRBD1 (5 bases). Looked up from germline, CDR1 is DFQATT and CDR2 is SNEGSKA (reference sequence). V was cut by 5 bases and J by 5 bases, with 13 bases left in between. The CDR3 runs 13 residues. The DNA of the CDR3 is TGCAGTGCTCTCCGGGACGCCGATCAGCCCCAGCATTTT. The encoded protein is CSALRDADQPQHF.